One and the same sample provided the 14 T cell receptor beta chains below, sequenced in a study of cytomegalovirus exposure and HLA in healthy donors. The PCR was carried out with 60 Vbeta primers and 13 Jbeta primers. Repertoires were generated with immunoSEQ multiplex PCR, while TCRdb's copy carries only in-frame clones and drops some. The profile covers more than 95,000 clones, with around three quarters appearing a single time and around 4.4% taken by the ten largest. The sample consisted of PBMCs. These receptors came from a man younger than 45 in good health and CMV-seropositive.

This clone is a singleton in its sample. This chain links TRBV6-5 with TRBJ2-7; possibly TRBD2 for D (6 bases). The CDR3 consists of 13 residues. Germline V gene data show CDR1 as MNHEY and CDR2 as SVGAGI. Trimming removed 6 bases from V and 3 bases from J, with 12 bases in between. The CDR3 spells CASRTGTDYEQYF. CDR3 sequence (DNA): TGTGCCAGCAGGACCGGGACTGACTACGAGCAGTACTTC.

To note about this clone: Compared with germline, one end of the junction differs, possibly owing to a read error. The chain combines TRBV9 with TRBJ2-4; TRBD2 matches at 13 bases. Germline V CDR1 and CDR2: SGDLS, YYNGEE. The CDR3 is 19 residues long. This chain's CDR3 is CASSPGLAGPYVAKNSQYF. CDR3 nucleotide sequence: TGTGCCAGCAGCCCGGGACTAGCGGGGCCTTACGTAGCCAAAAACAGTCAGTACTTC.

The chain couples TRBV6-5 to TRBJ2-7; weak D call: TRBD2 (6 bases). Trimming took 2 bases from V and 0 from J, leaving 8 bases between them. In germline, CDR1 is MNHEY, CDR2 SVGAGI. This CDR3 is 14 amino acids long. CDR3 amino acids: CASSYVGGSYEQYF. CDR3 DNA sequence: TGTGCCAGCAGTTACGTCGGGGGCTCCTACGAGCAGTACTTC.

The chain carries TRBV7-4 and TRBJ2-3; possibly TRBD2 for D (7 bases). V shed 5 bases and J shed 3 bases, with 15 bases lying between them. Per germline, CDR1 SGHVT and CDR2 SQSDAQ. The CDR3 contains 15 residues. The CDR3 DNA follows: TGTGCCAGCAGCCCTCCGGAGGGGGGGACAGATACGCAGTATTTT. Encoded protein: CASSPPEGGTDTQYF.

This chain joins TRBV11-2 and TRBJ2-7; 8 bases match TRBD2. Germline loops: CDR1 SGHAT, CDR2 FQNNGV. The CDR3 is 15 residues long. With V trimmed by 7 bases and J by 2 bases, 10 bases remained unmatched. CDR3 residues: CASTGSGEIAYEQYF. The CDR3 DNA reads as TGTGCCAGCACCGGTAGCGGGGAGATTGCCTACGAGCAGTACTTC.

In its sample, this clone was seen a few times. The V and J genes are TRBV5-4 and TRBJ2-1, with TRBD2 identical over 11 bases. The ends lost 6 bases at V and 1 base at J; junction bases unmatched: 12. This CDR3 comprises 18 residues. Germline V gene lookup returns CDR1 SGHNT and CDR2 YYREEE (reference sequence). The CDR3 nucleotides read TGTGCCAGCACCCCCAGGGGCCTAGCGGGAGGTTCCTACAATGAGCAGTTCTTC. Protein product: CASTPRGLAGGSYNEQFF. The full variable domain, its missing parts supplied by reference TRBV5-4 and TRBJ2-1, is ETGVTQSPTHLIKTRGQQVTLRCSSQSGHNTVSWYQQALGQGPQFIFQYYREEENGRGNFPPRFSGLQFPNYSSELNVNALELDDSALYLCASTPRGLAGGSYNEQFFGPGTRLTVL.

J is TRBJ1-1 and V is TRBV4-1, with D perhaps matching TRBD1 (5 bases). Germline V gives CDR1 MGHRA, CDR2 YSYEKL. CDR3 length: 15 amino acids. Trimming pared 4 bases from V and 2 bases from J, leaving 14 bases between. The CDR3 reads CASSPIAGSNTEAFF. Written as DNA, the CDR3 is TGCGCCAGCAGCCCAATTGCAGGGTCAAACACTGAAGCTTTCTTT.

This clone was observed a handful of times. The V call is TRBV5-1, the J call TRBJ1-6, with 7 bases lining up with TRBD1. The junction had 6 bases not matched to a gene; V was cut back by 0 bases and J by 9 bases. CDR1 and CDR2 from the germline V gene are SGHRS and YFSETQ. The CDR3 contains 15 residues. The CDR3, as DNA: TGCGCCAGCAGCTTGGGGCAGGGGGTAGCTTCACCCCTCCACTTT. Its protein is CASSLGQGVASPLHF.

The V and J genes are TRBV4-1 and TRBJ2-1, with 10 positions matching TRBD1. This CDR3 comprises 15 residues. Germline CDR1 reads MGHRA; CDR2 reads YSYEKL. The junction had 1 base not matched to a gene; V was cut back by 4 bases and J by 1 base. The CDR3 sequence is CASSPGQGSYNEQFF. The CDR3 DNA follows: TGCGCCAGCAGCCCGGGACAGGGGTCCTACAATGAGCAGTTCTTC.

The gene calls are TRBV11-3 and TRBJ2-2; 8 bases are a match to TRBD2. Germline lookup yields CDR1 SGHNT and CDR2 YENEEA. After removal of 4 bases from V and 4 bases from J, the junction contained 17 bases not matched to a gene. The CDR3 is 19 residues long. CDR3 nucleotides: TGTGCCAGCAGCTCAGCTTTGGGGGGCGCGGGGGGCCTCACCGGGGAGCTGTTTTTT. This encodes CASSSALGGAGGLTGELFF. Variable domain in full (rest from reference TRBV11-3 and TRBJ2-2): EAGVVQSPRYKIIEKKQPVAFWCNPISGHNTLYWYLQNLGQGPELLIRYENEEAVDDSQLPKDRFSAERLKGVDSTLKIQPAELGDSAVYLCASSSALGGAGGLTGELFFGEGSRLTVL.

This clone was picked up a small number of times. The chain couples TRBV7-3 to TRBJ2-7; D is ambiguous. The CDR3 runs 12 residues. The germline CDR1 and CDR2 sequences are SGHTA and FQGTGA. The V end lost 5 bases, the J end lost 3 bases, and 8 bases lay between the germline ends. CDR3 coding DNA: TGTGCCAGCAGCGTTACTCGCTACGAGCAGTACTTC. As protein: CASSVTRYEQYF.

The rearrangement joins TRBV7-2 to TRBJ1-1; D is unclear. The germline V and J ends were trimmed by 1 base and 4 bases, with 7 bases remaining between them. This CDR3 has 13 amino acids. Germline V gives CDR1 SGHTA, CDR2 FQGNSA. The CDR3 DNA reads TGTGCCAGCAGCTTAGTGGCGGGCACTGAAGCTTTCTTT. Protein sequence: CASSLVAGTEAFF.

This clone is a singleton in its sample. The chain recombines TRBV2 with TRBJ1-2; perhaps TRBD1 as D (5 bases). CDR1 and CDR2 from the germline V gene are SNHLY and FYNNEI. Trimming took off 6 bases at V and 0 bases at J, with 8 bases between the two ends. The CDR3 length is 13 residues. The CDR3 DNA sequence: TGTGCCAGCAGACGACAGACTAACTATGGCTACACCTTC. Translating it yields CASRRQTNYGYTF. Together with reference TRBV2 and TRBJ1-2, the CDR3 gives the full variable domain: EPEVTQTPSHQVTQMGQEVILRCVPISNHLYFYWYRQILGQKVEFLVSFYNNEISEKSEIFDDQFSVERPDGSNFTLKIRSTKLEDSAMYFCASRRQTNYGYTFGSGTRLTVV.

The V call is TRBV5-1, the J call TRBJ2-5; 7 bases are shared with TRBD2. Germline loops: CDR1 SGHRS, CDR2 YFSETQ. The junction had 10 bases not matched to a gene; V was cut back by 3 bases and J by 5 bases. CDR3 length equals 15 residues. The DNA of the CDR3 is TGCGCCAGCAGCTCCCTCCTAGCCGGGGGGGAGACCCAGTACTTC. Translation gives CASSSLLAGGETQYF. Together with reference TRBV5-1 and TRBJ2-5, the CDR3 gives the full variable domain: KAGVTQTPRYLIKTRGQQVTLSCSPISGHRSVSWYQQTPGQGLQFLFEYFSETQRNKGNFPGRFSGRQFSNSRSEMNVSTLELGDSALYLCASSSLLAGGETQYFGPGTRLLVL.